This record concerns one T cell receptor (beta chain) sequence. Germline assignment: CDR1 MDHEN and CDR2 SYDVKM. The CDR3 has 15 amino acids. V dropped 7 bases and J dropped 1; count of bases not matched to a gene: 10. Among the exclusions were patients with other autoimmune diseases, uncontrolled infections, pregnancy or lactation. Researchers took RNA transcripts and amplified TCR beta CDR3 regions from them. The first-round RT-PCR employed HTBI primers together with the Qiagen OneStep RT-PCR kit. A multiplex PCR was then performed as the second round. TCRdb called the multiplex PCR reads again in MiXCR, with one record for every CDR3 protein. The sample lists 170,000 or so distinct CDR3 sequences; more than 30% were seen once. The data originate from a study of Graves' ophthalmopathy and Graves' hyperthyroidism. Study at large: Peripheral blood (taken before any treatment) was collected at initial diagnosis.

The chain is built from TRBV28 and TRBJ2-7; 7 bases align to TRBD2. The sequencing sample was made of peripheral blood. The receptor comes from a woman aged 40 to 50 with Graves' ophthalmopathy. The CDR3 bases are TGTGCCAGCACTATCACTGCGGGAGCTTCCTACGAGCAGTACTTC. Protein sequence: CASTITAGASYEQYF.